One sample yielded the 27 T cell receptor beta chains listed below, sequenced in a study of coeliac disease. Sequenced by immunoSEQ multiplex PCR; TCRdb stores in-frame clones only, minus some. This table holds about 4,500 clones, approximately 56% found once. The sequencing input was intraepithelial lymphocytes from the gut. These TCRs come from a woman aged 18-29 years with active celiac disease.

This clone was detected once. The rearrangement joins TRBV5-3 to TRBJ2-4; 8 bases align to TRBD1. TRBV5-3 has ORF status, its function being uncertain. The CDR3 covers 16 residues. Trimming at V came to 4 bases and at J to 0 bases, leaving 6 bases not matched to a gene. The CDR3 coding sequence is TGTGCCAGAAGCGCAGACAGGGGACTAGCCAAAAACATTCAGTACTTC. This codes for CARSADRGLAKNIQYF.

The chain uses TRBV7-6 and TRBJ2-3; D might be TRBD1 (6 bases). The CDR3 sequence is 14 residues long. Trimming shortened V by 2 bases and J by 6 bases, and 12 bases separated the two germline ends. CDR1 and CDR2 from the germline V gene are SGHVS and FNYEAQ. CDR3 DNA: TGTGCCAGCAGCTTATCACCCGGACAGGATACGCAGTATTTT. The encoded protein is CASSLSPGQDTQYF. Based on the CDR3 plus reference TRBV7-6 and TRBJ2-3, the full variable domain is GAGVSQSPRYKVTKRGQDVALRCDPISGHVSLYWYRQALGQGPEFLTYFNYEAQQDKSGLPNDRFSAERPEGSISTLTIQRTEQRDSAMYRCASSLSPGQDTQYFGPGTRLTVL.

This chain connects TRBV9 to TRBJ2-7, with 9 bases matching TRBD1. Unmatched junction bases numbered 4, after V lost 3 bases and J lost 3 bases. The CDR3 spans 14 residues. Per germline, CDR1 SGDLS and CDR2 YYNGEE. The CDR3: CASSGGQGFYEQYF. CDR3 in DNA: TGTGCCAGCAGCGGTGGACAGGGGTTCTACGAGCAGTACTTC.

The chain joins TRBV11-2 to TRBJ2-7; TRBD2 agrees at 9 bases. Germline lookup yields CDR1 SGHAT and CDR2 FQNNGV. The CDR3 totals 15 residues. V was pared by 3 bases and J by 2 bases, with 5 bases of the junction left unmatched. Written as DNA, the CDR3 is TGTGCCAGCAGCTTTGGGCTAGCGGGGACCTACGAGCAGTACTTC. Residues: CASSFGLAGTYEQYF.

V usage is TRBV5-1 and J usage is TRBJ2-2, with 9 nucleotides matching TRBD2. Unmatched junction bases numbered 6, after V lost 4 bases and J lost 2 bases. The CDR3 covers 16 residues. CDR1 is SGHRS, CDR2 YFSETQ, per germline. This CDR3 is CASSLTSGENTGELFF. CDR3 sequence (DNA): TGCGCCAGCAGCCTGACTAGCGGAGAAAACACCGGGGAGCTGTTTTTT.

The table lists this clone with a few counts. The rearrangement joins TRBV4-1 to TRBJ2-3; TRBD2 matches 11 bases. The CDR3 is 20 residues long. Germline V gives CDR1 MGHRA, CDR2 YSYEKL. J gave up 2 bases and V 4 bases, and 17 bases lay outside the gene matches. The CDR3 DNA is TGCGCCAGCAGCCCCCATGGGGGGGATCGACTAGCGGGGATCACAGATACGCAGTATTTT. Its translation is CASSPHGGDRLAGITDTQYF.

The chain recombines TRBV10-2 with TRBJ1-2, with 8 bases identical to TRBD1. Trimming cost V 7 bases and J 6 bases; bases outside gene matches: 1. Germline V gives CDR1 WSHSY, CDR2 SAAADI. The CDR3 extends over 11 amino acids. CDR3 residues: CASMDRDGYTF. In nucleotides, the CDR3 is TGCGCCAGCATGGACAGGGATGGCTACACCTTC.

V is TRBV28 and J is TRBJ2-3; 11 nucleotides match TRBD1. J was trimmed by 6 bases and V by 3 bases; bases with no gene match: 11. This CDR3 contains 17 residues. Germline V gene data show CDR1 as MDHEN and CDR2 as SYDVKM. The CDR3 region has the DNA TGTGCCAGCAGTTTGGAGGACAGGGGGCTCCCCGGGGATACGCAGTATTTT. The encoded protein is CASSLEDRGLPGDTQYF.

V usage is TRBV5-4 and J usage is TRBJ1-2; D gene ambiguous. The CDR3 is 11 residues long. Germline V gene lookup returns CDR1 SGHNT and CDR2 YYREEE (reference sequence). Trimming removed 3 bases from V and 6 bases from J, with 6 bases in between. The CDR3 nucleotides read TGTGCCAGCAGCTCAACAAATGGCTACACCTTC. Translating it yields CASSSTNGYTF.

The chain combines TRBV27 with TRBJ1-1, with 9 positions matching TRBD1. Trimming at V came to 5 bases and at J to 5 bases, leaving 6 bases not matched to a gene. Germline CDR1 reads MNHEY; CDR2 reads SMNVEV (reference sequence). This CDR3 is built from 14 residues. CDR3 loop: CASSVYRGQTEAFF. As DNA, the CDR3 is TGTGCCAGCAGTGTATACAGGGGGCAGACTGAAGCTTTCTTT.

Comments on this clone: One end of the junction does not line up with germline, which may come from a read error. The chain combines TRBV5-1 with TRBJ2-7, with a tentative D call TRBD2 (5 bases). CDR3 length equals 15 residues. Germline CDR1 SGHRS, CDR2 YFSETQ. CDR3 DNA sequence: TGCACCAGCAGCTTGCTCCCGGGAAAGTCTGGCGAGCAGTACTTC. This gives the protein CTSSLLPGKSGEQYF.

The rearrangement uses TRBV6-5 and TRBJ2-1; D is ambiguous. The V gene's germline CDR1 is MNHEY and CDR2 SVGAGI. The CDR3 covers 13 residues. Trimming cost V 7 bases and J 7 bases, with 14 bases left between them. The CDR3 spells CASTPGEPNEQFF. For the CDR3, the DNA is TGTGCCAGCACCCCCGGAGAGCCTAATGAGCAGTTCTTC.

CDR3 protein: CASSLASLAGMTDTQYF. The CDR3 bases are TGTGCCAGCAGCTTAGCCTCACTAGCGGGGATGACAGATACGCAGTATTTT. The genes are TRBV7-8 and TRBJ2-3, with 10 bases aligning to TRBD2. This CDR3 is 17 amino acids long. The V segment lost 0 bases and the J segment 3 bases; nucleotides outside the gene matches: 6. The germline V gene encodes CDR1 SGHVS and CDR2 FQNEAQ.

This clone was seen a handful of times. The chain uses TRBV5-1 and TRBJ2-2, with 10 bases fitting TRBD2. V lost 2 bases, J lost 5 bases, and 9 bases stayed unmatched. This CDR3 has 17 amino acids. CDR1 SGHRS and CDR2 YFSETQ come from the germline V gene. The CDR3: CASSLERGGQSTGELFF. The CDR3 region has the DNA TGCGCCAGCAGCTTAGAGCGGGGGGGCCAATCAACCGGGGAGCTGTTTTTT.

The genes are TRBV5-1 and TRBJ2-2; a weak D match, TRBD2 (5 bases). The CDR3 covers 14 residues. CDR1 is SGHRS, CDR2 YFSETQ, per germline. The germline V and J ends were trimmed by 2 bases and 7 bases, with 12 bases remaining between them. The CDR3 coding sequence is TGCGCCAGCAGCTTTTTTTCAGGAGGCGGGGAGCTGTTTTTT. This codes for CASSFFSGGGELFF.

J is TRBJ2-1 and V is TRBV10-1, with D hard to call. Germline V gives CDR1 WNHNN, CDR2 SYGVQD (reference sequence). V gave up 0 bases and J gave up 2 bases, with 5 bases separating them. This CDR3 spans 14 amino acids. CDR3 nucleotides: TGCGCCAGCAGTGAGTCCAGGACCTACAATGAGCAGTTCTTC. Translation gives CASSESRTYNEQFF.

This clone was counted once. The rearrangement joins TRBV5-6 to TRBJ2-2, with 7 bases matching TRBD1. Germline V CDR1 and CDR2: SGHDT, YYEEEE. This CDR3 region has 14 residues. Trimming removed 8 bases from V and 5 bases from J; junction bases left unmatched: 9. The CDR3 sequence is CASLTGAGTGELFF. In DNA form, the CDR3 reads TGTGCCAGTCTCACAGGGGCTGGTACCGGGGAGCTGTTTTTT.

This clone occurred a few times. The chain joins TRBV5-6 to TRBJ2-7; 9 bases agree with TRBD1. With V trimmed by 6 bases and J by 4 bases, 8 bases remained unmatched. There are 14 residues in the CDR3. From germline, CDR1 is SGHDT and CDR2 YYEEEE. The DNA of the CDR3 is TGTGCCAGCATGCCGGGACAGGGAGTTTACGAGCAGTACTTC. It is translated as CASMPGQGVYEQYF.

V and J are TRBV27 and TRBJ1-1; TRBD1 is a possible D gene (5 bases). The V gene's germline CDR1 is MNHEY and CDR2 SMNVEV (reference sequence). This CDR3 region has 14 residues. With 6 bases removed from V and 3 bases from J, the gap between germline ends came to 14 bases. CDR3 loop: CASSHRGGDTEAFF. The CDR3 DNA is TGTGCCAGCAGCCACCGGGGGGGGGACACTGAAGCTTTCTTT.

The genes are TRBV6-1 and TRBJ1-6; 9 bases map to TRBD1. The CDR3 runs 15 residues. Germline CDR1 is MNHNS and CDR2 is SASEGT. The V and J ends lost 6 bases and 5 bases, in that order; junction bases with no gene match: 5. The CDR3 DNA reads TGTGCCAGCAGCCGGACAGGGGACCATAATTCACCCCTCCACTTT. It specifies CASSRTGDHNSPLHF.

By share of the sample, this clone is medium-sized. The chain couples TRBV7-9 to TRBJ2-2; TRBD2 might be the D (6 bases). Per germline, CDR1 SEHNR and CDR2 FQNEAQ (reference sequence). The CDR3 extends over 17 amino acids. V lost 7 bases and J lost 4, with 22 bases in between. DNA of the CDR3: TGTGCCAGCACCCACGGGCTAGCGCGCTTGCCCACCGGGGAGCTGTTTTTT. Its translation: CASTHGLARLPTGELFF.

J is TRBJ1-2 and V is TRBV6-1; TRBD1 matches at 9 bases. Germline-derived CDR1 and CDR2 are MNHNS and SASEGT. J lost 8 bases, V lost 6 bases, and 7 bases had no gene match. The CDR3 consists of 13 residues. The CDR3 reads CASRPPGTGGYTF. CDR3 DNA sequence: TGTGCCAGCAGACCTCCGGGGACAGGGGGCTACACCTTC.

The CDR3 DNA reads TGTGCCAGCAGTACACTGAGCGTGAAGGCGAACACTGAAGCTTTCTTT. Translated, it gives CASSTLSVKANTEAFF. The gene calls are TRBV28 and TRBJ1-1; D unclear. The germline V and J ends were trimmed by 5 bases and 1 base, with 17 bases remaining between them. Germline lookup yields CDR1 MDHEN and CDR2 SYDVKM. The CDR3 is made up of 16 amino acids.

This chain links TRBV4-2 with TRBJ2-2; no firm D call. There are 15 residues in the CDR3. V was pared by 4 bases and J by 0 bases, with 9 bases between. Looked up from germline, CDR1 is LGHNA and CDR2 is YNFKEQ. DNA of the CDR3: TGTGCCAGCAGCCCGACAAAACCGAACACCGGGGAGCTGTTTTTT. This translates into CASSPTKPNTGELFF.

The chain combines TRBV6-5 with TRBJ2-2; possibly TRBD2 for D (6 bases). The CDR3 length is 14 residues. CDR1 is MNHEY and CDR2 is SVGAGI in the germline V gene. Trimming took 4 bases from V and 5 from J, leaving 11 bases between them. The CDR3 spells CASSWRVGTGELFF. The CDR3, as DNA: TGTGCCAGCAGTTGGAGGGTTGGGACCGGGGAGCTGTTTTTT.

This rearrangement joins TRBV1 to TRBJ2-6; TRBD2, the table's D call, lacks a check against the DNA. TRBV1 represents a pseudogene. The CDR3 sequence is 18 residues long. CDR3 nucleotides: TGCACCAGCAGCCACTATGGTTTGTGCAAAAGTCGGGCCAACGTCCTGACTTTC. Protein: CTSSHYGLCKSRANVLTF.

This clone was detected once. V and J are TRBV28 and TRBJ1-1; 11 bases agree with TRBD1. The CDR3 is made up of 14 amino acids. Unmatched junction bases numbered 2, after V lost 4 bases and J lost 4 bases. Germline loops: CDR1 MDHEN, CDR2 SYDVKM. CDR3 nucleotides: TGTGCCAGCAGTTCCGGGACAGGGGGCACTGAAGCTTTCTTT. It specifies CASSSGTGGTEAFF.